The rows below give T cell receptor beta chains drawn from one sample of a study of T-cell memory formation after mild COVID-19. TCRdb ran MiXCR on the 5' RACE reads and lists one entry per CDR3 protein. The sample lists about 420,000 distinct CDR3 sequences; roughly a quarter were seen once. Source material: PBMCs or a T cell subset sorted from them (not recorded which). These receptors originate from an adult woman who had mild COVID-19 (a few samples of this study predate the infection). Cell type and time point are not known. Each CDR3 is given with its conserved first and last residue. The D gene is left open where the match is weak. Size tells how often a clone was seen (once, few, many) or the class of an expanded clone, and some rows leave it out.

d_call	j_call	clone_size	v_call	cdr3_nt	cdr3_aa
-	TRBJ2-1	few	TRBV2	TGTGCCAGCGGGAGGGAGCAGTTCTTC	CASGREQFF
-	TRBJ1-3	few	TRBV14	TGTGCCAGCAGCCAAGCAGGGGTGGGAAACACCATATATTTT	CASSQAGVGNTIYF
-	TRBJ2-1	few	TRBV15	TGTGCCGTACGTAGAGGGGGTGGTGAGCAGTTCTTC	CAVRRGGGEQFF
-	TRBJ1-5	-	TRBV4-3	TGCGCCAGCAGCCAATACGTTGGCAATCAGCCCCAGCATTTT	CASSQYVGNQPQHF
-	TRBJ2-1	-	TRBV11-2	TGTGCCAGCAGCTTAACGAGGGTCCGGGTGAATGAGCAGTTCTTC	CASSLTRVRVNEQFF
TRBD2	TRBJ2-7	-	TRBV12-3/TRBV12-4	TGTGCCAGCGCGGCTGGACTAGGCCCCTACGAGCAGTACTTC	CASAAGLGPYEQYF
TRBD1	TRBJ1-1	few	TRBV7-6	TGTGCCAGCAGCTCCGCCGGGACAGGGACGAACACTGAAGCTTTCTTT	CASSSAGTGTNTEAFF
-	TRBJ2-5	few	TRBV7-9	TGTGCCAGCAGCTTATTCGGAGTTCAAGAGACCCAGTACTTC	CASSLFGVQETQYF
-	TRBJ2-3	-	TRBV24-1	TGTGCCACCAGTGATTTGCATATGAGCACAGATACGCAGTATTTT	CATSDLHMSTDTQYF
-	TRBJ1-6	-	TRBV20-1	TGCAGTGCAAGTCCGTGGAGCTCCTATAATTCACCCCTCCACTTT	CSASPWSSYNSPLHF
-	TRBJ2-3	few	TRBV7-2	TGTGCCAGCAGCTTAGCCGCCCCCCCTAGTACGCAGTATTTT	CASSLAAPPSTQYF
TRBD1	TRBJ1-2	-	TRBV12-3/TRBV12-4	TGTGCCAGCAGTTTAACGGCAGGGGGTAGCTATGGCTACACCTTC	CASSLTAGGSYGYTF
-	TRBJ2-7	few	TRBV27	TGTGCCAGCAGTTTAAAGCTGTCCTACGAGCAGTACTTC	CASSLKLSYEQYF
-	TRBJ1-5	few	TRBV18	TGTGCCAGCTCAGCGGAGGGCAATCAGCCCCAGCATTTT	CASSAEGNQPQHF
TRBD2	TRBJ2-5	few	TRBV30	TGTGCCTCCGAATCTATACCGGGACTAGTGGAGACCCAGTACTTC	CASESIPGLVETQYF
-	TRBJ1-1	-	TRBV6-5	TGTGCCAGCAGTTTTTCACAGGGTGGCACTGAAGCTTTCTTT	CASSFSQGGTEAFF
-	TRBJ2-5	-	TRBV11-2	TGTGCCAGCAGCTTATCGACAGCCGGAAGCTTTAAAGAGACCCAGTACTTC	CASSLSTAGSFKETQYF
-	TRBJ2-7	-	TRBV4-1	TGCGCCAGCAGCCGACAGAGCTTGGAGGACGAGCAGTACTTC	CASSRQSLEDEQYF
-	TRBJ1-1	-	TRBV7-9	TGTGCCAGCAGCTTAGGAGGGGCTACGAACACTGAAGCTTTCTTT	CASSLGGATNTEAFF
-	TRBJ2-2	-	TRBV24-1	TGTGCCACCAGTGATCGACAGTCCACCGGGGAGCTGTTTTTT	CATSDRQSTGELFF
-	TRBJ2-3	-	TRBV7-9	TGTGCCAGCAGCCCACGGGGGACCGCAGATTATACGCAGTATTTT	CASSPRGTADYTQYF
TRBD1	TRBJ1-2	few	TRBV15	TGTGCCACCAGCAGAAAGCTCATACAGGGGGAAGGCTACACCTTC	CATSRKLIQGEGYTF
TRBD2	TRBJ2-2	few	TRBV7-2	TGTGCCAGCAGCTTTTCCGGGGGGTATACCGGGGAGCTGTTTTTT	CASSFSGGYTGELFF
-	TRBJ2-1	-	TRBV9	TGTGCCAGCAGCGTAGAAGGGGGAGCCTACAATGAGCAGTTCTTC	CASSVEGGAYNEQFF
TRBD1	TRBJ2-7	-	TRBV6-2/TRBV6-3	TGTGCCAGCGGACAGGGCTACGAGCAGTACTTC	CASGQGYEQYF
-	TRBJ2-7	-	TRBV21-1	TGTGCCGGCTTTCGAGGAGCGGGAGGGTCCTACGAGCAGTACTTC	CAGFRGAGGSYEQYF
-	TRBJ2-7	few	TRBV7-8	TGTGCCAGCAGCTTAGGCGGGGTCTACGAGCAGTACTTC	CASSLGGVYEQYF
-	TRBJ2-1	few	TRBV12-3/TRBV12-4	TGTGCCAGCAGTTTACTGGGGGACTACAATGAGCAGTTCTTC	CASSLLGDYNEQFF
-	TRBJ1-2	-	TRBV12-3/TRBV12-4	TGTGCCAGCAGTTTAGTGGGGGGCAATGGCTACACCTTC	CASSLVGGNGYTF
TRBD2	TRBJ2-5	-	TRBV6-2/TRBV6-3	TGTGCCAGCAGTTCCTGGACGGGGGCGGGAGGGAAAGAGACCCAGTACTTC	CASSSWTGAGGKETQYF
-	TRBJ1-2	-	TRBV25-1	TGTGCCAGCAGTGAACGGGGAGGGGACTATGGCTACACCTTC	CASSERGGDYGYTF
TRBD1	TRBJ1-1	few	TRBV29-1	TGCAGCGTTGAGTTTGGGCAGGGGGTTTTCAACACTGAAGCTTTCTTT	CSVEFGQGVFNTEAFF
-	TRBJ2-3	-	TRBV5-5	TGTGCCAGCAGCTTTCTCATAGGGGGTAGCACAGATACGCAGTATTTT	CASSFLIGGSTDTQYF
-	TRBJ2-2	-	TRBV6-4	TGTGCCAGCAGTGAATCCACGAACACCGGGGAGCTGTTTTTT	CASSESTNTGELFF
-	TRBJ1-2	few	TRBV6-1	TGTGCCAGCAGTGAAGCGGCAGGGTCGGCATATGGCTACACCTTC	CASSEAAGSAYGYTF
-	TRBJ2-2	-	TRBV6-5	TGTGCCAGCAGCCTACAACCCGGGGAGCTGTTTTTT	CASSLQPGELFF
-	TRBJ1-2	many	TRBV5-1	TGCGCCAGCAGTGAGCTCGGCGTCGGCTACACCTTC	CASSELGVGYTF
TRBD2	TRBJ2-2	few	TRBV20-1	TGCAGTGCTAGAGGTCTAGCGGAGAACACCGGGGAGCTGTTTTTT	CSARGLAENTGELFF
TRBD1	TRBJ2-2	few	TRBV11-2	TGTGCCAGCAGCCAATGGGACAGTGGGACCGGGGAGCTGTTTTTT	CASSQWDSGTGELFF
-	TRBJ2-5	-	TRBV7-9	TGTGCCACCGAACCCTTAGGAGTTGAAGGGAACCAAGAGGGGGACTTC	CATEPLGVEGNQEGDF
-	TRBJ2-7	few	TRBV5-5	TGTGCCAGCAGCTTCCAGGGACAAGGACTCTACGAGCAGTACTTC	CASSFQGQGLYEQYF
TRBD1	TRBJ1-2	-	TRBV5-1	TGCGCCAGCAGCTTTGACGGGACAGGGGAAAATGGCTACACCTTC	CASSFDGTGENGYTF
-	TRBJ2-7	few	TRBV27	TGTGCCAGCAGTCCCACCCCTCGGGGAGACGGCGAGCAGTACTTC	CASSPTPRGDGEQYF